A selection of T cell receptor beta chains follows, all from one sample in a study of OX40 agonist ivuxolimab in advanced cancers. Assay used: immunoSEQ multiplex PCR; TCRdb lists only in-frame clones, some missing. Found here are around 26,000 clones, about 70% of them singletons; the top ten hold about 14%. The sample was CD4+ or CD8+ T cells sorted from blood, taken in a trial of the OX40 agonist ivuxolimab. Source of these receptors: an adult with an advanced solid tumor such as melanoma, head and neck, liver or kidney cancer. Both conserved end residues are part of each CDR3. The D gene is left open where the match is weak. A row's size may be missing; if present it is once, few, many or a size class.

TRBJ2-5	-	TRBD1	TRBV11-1	CASSKHGTGGVKTQYF	TGTGCCAGCAGCAAGCACGGGACAGGGGGCGTGAAGACCCAGTACTTC
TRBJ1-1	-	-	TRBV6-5	CASSYSLNTEAFF	TGTGCCAGCAGTTACTCCCTGAACACTGAAGCTTTCTTT
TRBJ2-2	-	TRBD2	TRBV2	CASSPGTSGRGGSGELFF	TGTGCCAGCAGTCCCGGGACTAGCGGAAGGGGGGGTTCCGGGGAGCTGTTTTTT
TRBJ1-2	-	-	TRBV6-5	CASSGNYGYTF	TGTGCCAGCAGTGGTAACTATGGCTACACCTTC
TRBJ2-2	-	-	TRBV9	CATVRDSWRGAVF	TGTGCCACAGTGAGGGATTCTTGGCGGGGAGCTGTTTTT
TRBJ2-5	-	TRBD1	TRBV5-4	CASSLEDRGETQYF	TGTGCCAGCAGCTTGGAGGACAGGGGAGAGACCCAGTACTTC
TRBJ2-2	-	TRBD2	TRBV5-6	CASSSPGGGLRELFF	TGTGCCAGCAGCTCCCCTGGGGGGGGTTTGCGGGAGCTGTTTTTT
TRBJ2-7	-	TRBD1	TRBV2	CASRLQGAQEQYF	TGTGCCAGCAGATTACAGGGGGCGCAGGAGCAGTACTTC
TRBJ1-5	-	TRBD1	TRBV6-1	CASSTPGQGTSQHF	TGTGCCAGCAGTACCCCGGGACAGGGGACTTCCCAGCATTTT
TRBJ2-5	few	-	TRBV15	CATSKPPGKTQYF	TGTGCCACCAGCAAACCACCGGGGAAGACCCAGTACTTC
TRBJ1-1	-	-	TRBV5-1	CASSLEFGGLGEAFF	TGCGCCAGCAGCTTGGAATTCGGGGGTTTGGGTGAAGCTTTCTTT
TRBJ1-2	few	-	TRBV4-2	CASSHVDMAYGYTF	TGTGCCAGCAGCCATGTTGACATGGCCTATGGCTACACCTTC
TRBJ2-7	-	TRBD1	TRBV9	CASSVGLGQGAREQYF	TGTGCCAGCAGCGTAGGTCTTGGACAGGGGGCGCGTGAGCAGTACTTC
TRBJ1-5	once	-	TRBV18	CASSLEGGNNQPQHF	TGTGCCAGCTCCCTGGAAGGAGGGAACAATCAGCCCCAGCATTTT
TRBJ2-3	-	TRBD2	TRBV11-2	CASSLGGGPTDTQYF	TGTGCCAGCAGCTTAGGGGGGGGACCTACAGATACGCAGTATTTT
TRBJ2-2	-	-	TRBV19	CASTRGDLQIRLIGELFF	TGTGCCAGTACGAGGGGGGACCTACAGATCAGGTTGATCGGGGAGCTGTTTTTT
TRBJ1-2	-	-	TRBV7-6	CASSPPRGQKGFGYTF	TGTGCCAGCAGCCCCCCCCGAGGACAAAAAGGTTTTGGCTACACCTTC
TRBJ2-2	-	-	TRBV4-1	CASSPQPRLQNTGELFF	TGCGCCAGCAGCCCACAGCCACGTCTTCAAAACACCGGGGAGCTGTTTTTT
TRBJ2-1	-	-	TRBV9	CASSSNRSYNEQFF	TGTGCCAGCAGCTCCAACAGGTCCTACAATGAGCAGTTCTTC
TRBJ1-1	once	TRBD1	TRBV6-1	CASGQGASTEAFF	TGTGCCAGCGGACAGGGGGCCAGCACTGAAGCTTTCTTT
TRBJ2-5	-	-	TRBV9	CASSVARGETQYF	TGTGCCAGCAGCGTAGCGAGGGGAGAGACCCAGTACTTC
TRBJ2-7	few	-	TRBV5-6	CASSLKHLTPRYEQYF	TGTGCCAGCAGCTTGAAACACTTAACGCCCCGCTACGAGCAGTACTTC
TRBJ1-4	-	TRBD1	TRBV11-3	CASSYGTVNEKLFF	TGTGCCAGCAGCTACGGGACAGTGAATGAAAAACTGTTTTTT
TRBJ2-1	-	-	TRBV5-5	CASSPSGTSNEQFF	TGTGCCAGCAGCCCCTCCGGGACTTCCAATGAGCAGTTCTTC
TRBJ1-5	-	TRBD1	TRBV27	CASRGQGGFFQPQHF	TGTGCCAGCAGGGGACAGGGGGGGTTTTTTCAGCCCCAGCATTTT
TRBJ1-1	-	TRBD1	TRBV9	CASSERGQNEAFF	TGTGCCAGCAGCGAGCGGGGACAGAATGAAGCTTTCTTT
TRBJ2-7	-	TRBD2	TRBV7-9	CASSLDLAGESYEQYF	TGTGCCAGCAGCTTAGATCTAGCGGGGGAGTCTTACGAGCAGTACTTC
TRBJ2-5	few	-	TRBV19	CASSIGRPGLVSMETQYF	TGTGCCAGTAGTATAGGGCGGCCAGGGTTGGTCAGCATGGAGACCCAGTACTTC
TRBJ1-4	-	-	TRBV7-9	CASGGFRRGTEMRNEKLFF	TGTGCCAGCGGAGGGTTCAGGAGAGGGACTGAAATGAGAAATGAAAAACTGTTTTTT
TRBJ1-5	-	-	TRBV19	CASTRGLQPQHF	TGTGCCAGTACGCGAGGGCTCCAGCCCCAGCATTTT
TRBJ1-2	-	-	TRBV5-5	CASSRREGYGYTF	TGTGCCAGCAGCCGCAGGGAAGGCTATGGCTACACCTTC
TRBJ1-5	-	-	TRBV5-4	CASSLRRGEPQHF	TGTGCCAGCAGCTTACGAAGAGGGGAGCCCCAGCATTTT
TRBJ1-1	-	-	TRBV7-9	CASSFQFDATEAFF	TGTGCCAGCAGCTTCCAATTCGACGCCACTGAAGCTTTCTTT
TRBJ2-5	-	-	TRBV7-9	CASSFRGLETQYF	TGTGCCAGCAGCTTCAGAGGGTTAGAGACCCAGTACTTC
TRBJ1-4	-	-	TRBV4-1	CASSQSRGERANEKLFF	TGCGCCAGCAGCCAATCCAGGGGTGAAAGGGCTAATGAAAAACTGTTTTTT
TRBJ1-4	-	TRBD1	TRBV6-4	CASSEGQSTNEKLFF	TGTGCCAGCAGCGAGGGACAGTCAACTAATGAAAAACTGTTTTTT
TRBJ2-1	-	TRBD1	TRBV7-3	CASSLLGQGAPNEQFF	TGTGCCAGCAGCTTATTAGGGCAGGGGGCCCCCAATGAGCAGTTCTTC
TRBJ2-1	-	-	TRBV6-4	CASSGTSPGEQFF	TGTGCCAGCAGTGGCACTAGCCCCGGTGAGCAGTTCTTC
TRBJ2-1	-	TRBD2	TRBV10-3	CANGLSTGGEQFF	TGTGCCAACGGATTATCTACGGGGGGTGAGCAGTTCTTC
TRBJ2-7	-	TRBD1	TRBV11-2	CASGTGYDEQYF	TGTGCCAGCGGGACAGGGTATGACGAGCAGTACTTC
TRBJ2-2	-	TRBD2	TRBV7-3	CASSQYAAGTRNTGELFF	TGTGCCAGCAGCCAGTACGCAGCCGGGACTAGGAACACCGGGGAGCTGTTTTTT
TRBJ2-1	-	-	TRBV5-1	CASSPWGVTDEQFF	TGCGCCAGCAGCCCTTGGGGGGTAACAGATGAGCAGTTCTTC
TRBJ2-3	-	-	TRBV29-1	CSVPRGVSSDTQYF	TGCAGCGTCCCCAGGGGAGTGTCATCGGATACGCAGTATTTT
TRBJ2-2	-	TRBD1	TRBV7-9	CASGGQGTGELFF	TGTGCCAGCGGGGGACAGGGAACCGGGGAGCTGTTTTTT
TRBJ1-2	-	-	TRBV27	CASSLGHANYGYTF	TGTGCCAGCAGTCTAGGACACGCTAACTATGGCTACACCTTC
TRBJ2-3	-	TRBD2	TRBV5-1	CASSILAGGTDTQYF	TGCGCCAGCAGCATACTAGCGGGGGGCACAGATACGCAGTATTTT
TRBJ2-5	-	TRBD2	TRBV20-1	CSYAGVETQYF	TGCAGTTATGCGGGGGTAGAGACCCAGTACTTC
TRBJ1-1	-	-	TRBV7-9	CASSSGRANTEAFF	TGTGCCAGCAGCTCGGGCAGAGCGAACACTGAAGCTTTCTTT
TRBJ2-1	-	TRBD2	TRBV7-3	CASSRAGDNEQFF	TGTGCCAGCAGCCGAGCGGGGGACAATGAGCAGTTCTTC
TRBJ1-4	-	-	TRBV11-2	CASSLAGKNEKLFF	TGTGCCAGCAGCTTAGCCGGAAAGAATGAAAAACTGTTTTTT
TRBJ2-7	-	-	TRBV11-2	CASSLWQSYEQYF	TGTGCCAGCAGCTTATGGCAGTCCTACGAGCAGTACTTC
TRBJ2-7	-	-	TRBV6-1	CASRTRAGSYEQYF	TGTGCCAGCAGAACCAGGGCGGGCTCCTACGAGCAGTACTTC
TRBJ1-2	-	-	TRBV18	CASSPTDGDGYTF	TGTGCCAGCTCACCGACAGACGGGGATGGCTACACCTTC
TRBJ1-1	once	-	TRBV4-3	CASSPVVNTEAFF	TGCGCCAGCAGCCCCGTGGTGAACACTGAAGCTTTCTTT
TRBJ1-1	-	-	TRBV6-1	CASSEGGISEAFF	TGTGCCAGCAGTGAAGGTGGGATCTCTGAAGCTTTCTTT